The present entry profiles one T cell receptor (beta chain) with its context. The sample comes from a study of technical replicates of blood from a handful of donors. TCRdb's table, derived via immunoSEQ multiplex PCR, lists solely in-frame clones and lacks some. This sample has about 99,000 clones; approximately 95% occur once, and the top ten carry around 0.21%. Trimming at V came to 3 bases and at J to 0 bases, leaving 11 bases not matched to a gene. Germline V CDR1 and CDR2: SGHNT, YYREEE (reference sequence). CDR3 length equals 18 residues. Material: T cells isolated from PBMCs. The source of this sequence is a human donor in good health. The J gene is TRBJ2-3, the V gene TRBV5-4; 9 positions match TRBD2. Here the CDR3 reads CASSSSGETRTSTDTQYF. The CDR3 nucleotides are TGTGCCAGCAGCTCTAGCGGGGAGACTCGTACTAGCACAGATACGCAGTATTTT.